Presented here are 7 T cell receptor beta chains from one specimen sequenced in a study of shared clonotypes between healthy human individuals. TCRdb's table, derived via immunoSEQ multiplex PCR, lists solely in-frame clones and lacks some. The sample lists more than 500,000 clones; about 96% were seen once. Sequencing used naive CD4+ T cells sorted from blood. Subset specified: CD45RA+ positively selected. These receptors all stem from a young woman in good health.

The rearrangement links TRBV18 to TRBJ2-1; D possibly uses TRBD1 or TRBD2 (5 bases each). Trimming stripped 4 bases from V and 9 bases from J, with 22 bases between. Germline CDR1 is KGHSH and CDR2 is LQKENI. The CDR3 runs 16 residues. The CDR3 DNA follows: TGTGCCAGCTCACGATTATCTACTCAGGGTCGGGGTGAGCAGTTCTTC. This sequence encodes CASSRLSTQGRGEQFF.

The V and J genes are TRBV4-2 and TRBJ2-5; D not certain. TRBJ2-7 matches the DNA end more closely, so the J call is doubtful. Germline CDR1 LGHNA, CDR2 YNFKEQ. CDR3 length: 17 residues. The CDR3 DNA follows: TGTGCCAGCAGCCAAGTCCATGGCCAAGGCTGGGCCTACGAGCAGTACTTC. It specifies CASSQVHGQGWAYEQYF.

CDR3 loop: CASSFRDSGDDRSYEQYF. CDR3 nucleotide sequence: TGCGCCAGCAGCTTTCGGGATAGCGGAGACGACCGATCCTACGAGCAGTACTTC. The chain is built from TRBV5-1 and TRBJ2-7; D may be TRBD2 (6 bases). V was trimmed by 2 bases and J by 1 base, leaving 22 bases between them. The CDR3 extends over 18 amino acids. Germline CDR1 is SGHRS and CDR2 is YFSETQ.

This clone was found once. The rearrangement uses TRBV25-1 and TRBJ1-1; perhaps TRBD1 as D (5 bases). This CDR3 is built from 15 residues. Trimming removed 2 bases at V and 2 bases at J, with 12 bases between. Germline loops: CDR1 MGHDK, CDR2 SYGVNS. The CDR3 DNA reads TGTGCCAGCAGTGAAACGGGGACGGGAAACACTGAAGCTTTCTTT. Its protein product is CASSETGTGNTEAFF.

The chain uses TRBV18 and TRBJ2-7; D remains unclear. Germline loops: CDR1 KGHSH, CDR2 LQKENI. Trimming shortened V by 3 bases and J by 6 bases, and 6 bases separated the two germline ends. This CDR3 has 11 amino acids. CDR3 sequence (DNA): TGTGCCAGCTCACCTGGAGCCGAGCAGTACTTC. Translation gives CASSPGAEQYF. The full variable domain, rest sourced from reference TRBV18 and TRBJ2-7, is NAGVMQNPRHLVRRRGQEARLRCSPMKGHSHVYWYRQLPEEGLKFMVYLQKENIIDESGMPKERFSAEFPKEGPSILRIQQVVRGDSAAYFCASSPGAEQYFGPGTRLTVT.

The chain links TRBV10-3 to TRBJ2-7; a possible D gene is TRBD2 (7 bases). Trimming removed 6 bases from V and 0 bases from J, with 15 bases in between. The CDR3 is 15 residues long. The V gene's germline CDR1 is ENHRY and CDR2 SYGVKD. The CDR3 bases are TGTGCCATCAGCGGGGGGACACTGGCCTCCTACGAGCAGTACTTC. Encoded protein: CAISGGTLASYEQYF.

This sequence joins TRBV5-6 and TRBJ2-1; D might be TRBD1 (5 bases). The length of the CDR3 is 14 residues. Germline assignment: CDR1 SGHDT and CDR2 YYEEEE. V lost 4 bases to trimming and J lost 6 bases, with 14 bases between them. The CDR3 coding sequence is TGTGCCAGCAGCCAGGGCGCGATCGCCAATGAGCAGTTCTTC. Translated, it gives CASSQGAIANEQFF. Complete variable domain (other parts from reference TRBV5-6 and TRBJ2-1): DAGVTQSPTHLIKTRGQQVTLRCSPKSGHDTVSWYQQALGQGPQFIFQYYEEEERQRGNFPDRFSGHQFPNYSSELNVNALLLGDSALYLCASSQGAIANEQFFGPGTRLTVL.